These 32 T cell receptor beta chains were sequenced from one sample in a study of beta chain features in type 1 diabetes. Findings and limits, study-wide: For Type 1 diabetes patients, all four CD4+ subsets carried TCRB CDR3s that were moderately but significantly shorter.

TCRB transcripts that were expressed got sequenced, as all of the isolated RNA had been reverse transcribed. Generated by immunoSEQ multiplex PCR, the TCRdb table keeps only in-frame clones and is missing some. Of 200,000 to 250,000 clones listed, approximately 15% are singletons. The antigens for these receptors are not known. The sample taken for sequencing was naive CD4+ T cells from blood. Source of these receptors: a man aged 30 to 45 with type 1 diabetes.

This chain's CDR3 is CASSPTGDNYGYTF. CDR3 nucleotide sequence: TGTGCCAGCAGCCCAACAGGGGACAACTATGGCTACACCTTC. V gene TRBV9 combines with J gene TRBJ1-2, with TRBD1 matching 7 bases. With V trimmed by 4 bases and J by 2 bases, 5 bases remained unmatched. CDR1 and CDR2 (germline): SGDLS, YYNGEE. The CDR3 extends over 14 amino acids.

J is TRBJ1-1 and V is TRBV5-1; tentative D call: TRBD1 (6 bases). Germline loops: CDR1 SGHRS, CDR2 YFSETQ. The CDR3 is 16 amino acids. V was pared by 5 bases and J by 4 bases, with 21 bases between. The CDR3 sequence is CASSILESGEGTEAFF. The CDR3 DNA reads TGCGCCAGCAGTATACTCGAATCAGGGGAAGGCACTGAAGCTTTCTTT.

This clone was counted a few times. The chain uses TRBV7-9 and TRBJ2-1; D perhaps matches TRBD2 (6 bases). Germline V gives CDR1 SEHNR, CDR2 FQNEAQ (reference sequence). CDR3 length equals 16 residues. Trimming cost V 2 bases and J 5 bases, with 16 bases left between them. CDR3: CASSLTGGPSDNEQFF. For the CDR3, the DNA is TGTGCCAGCAGCTTAACCGGAGGGCCTTCTGACAATGAGCAGTTCTTC.

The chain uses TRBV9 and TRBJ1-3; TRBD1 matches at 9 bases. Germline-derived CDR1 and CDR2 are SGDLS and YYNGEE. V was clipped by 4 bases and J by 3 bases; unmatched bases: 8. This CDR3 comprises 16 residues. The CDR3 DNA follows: TGTGCCAGCAGCCCCCGGGACAGGGATATTGGAAACACCATATATTTT. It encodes CASSPRDRDIGNTIYF.

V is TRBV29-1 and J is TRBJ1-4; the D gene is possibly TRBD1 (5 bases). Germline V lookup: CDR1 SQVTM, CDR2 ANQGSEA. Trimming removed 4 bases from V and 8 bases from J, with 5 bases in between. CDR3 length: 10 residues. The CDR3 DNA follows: TGCAGCGTTGGACAGGAAAAACTGTTTTTT. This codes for CSVGQEKLFF. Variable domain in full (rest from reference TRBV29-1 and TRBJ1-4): SAVISQKPSRDICQRGTSLTIQCQVDSQVTMMFWYRQQPGQSLTLIATANQGSEATYESGFVIDKFPISRPNLTFSTLTVSNMSPEDSSIYLCSVGQEKLFFGSGTQLSVL.

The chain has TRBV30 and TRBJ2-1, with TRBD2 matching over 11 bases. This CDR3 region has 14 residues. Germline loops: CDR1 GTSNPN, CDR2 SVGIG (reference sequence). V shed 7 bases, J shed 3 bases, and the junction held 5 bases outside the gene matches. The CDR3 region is CAFRTSGSYNEQFF. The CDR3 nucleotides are TGTGCCTTTCGTACTAGCGGGAGCTACAATGAGCAGTTCTTC. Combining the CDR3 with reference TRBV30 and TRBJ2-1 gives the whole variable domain SQTIHQWPATLVQPVGSPLSLECTVEGTSNPNLYWYRQAAGRGLQLLFYSVGIGQISSEVPQNLSASRPQDRQFILSSKKLLLSDSGFYLCAFRTSGSYNEQFFGPGTRLTVL.

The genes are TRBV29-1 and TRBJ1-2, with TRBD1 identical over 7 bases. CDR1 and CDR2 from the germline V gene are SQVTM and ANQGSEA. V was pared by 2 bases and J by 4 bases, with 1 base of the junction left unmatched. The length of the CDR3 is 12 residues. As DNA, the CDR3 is TGCAGCGTTGAACAGGGGGGCTATGGCTACACCTTC. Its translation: CSVEQGGYGYTF. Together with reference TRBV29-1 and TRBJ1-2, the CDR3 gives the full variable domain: SAVISQKPSRDICQRGTSLTIQCQVDSQVTMMFWYRQQPGQSLTLIATANQGSEATYESGFVIDKFPISRPNLTFSTLTVSNMSPEDSSIYLCSVEQGGYGYTFGSGTRLTVV.

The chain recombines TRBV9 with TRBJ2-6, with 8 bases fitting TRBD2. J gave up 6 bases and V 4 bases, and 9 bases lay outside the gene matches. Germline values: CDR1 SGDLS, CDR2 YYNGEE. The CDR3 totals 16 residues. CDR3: CASSPRGGREANVLTF. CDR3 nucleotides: TGTGCCAGCAGCCCTCGGGGGGGAAGGGAGGCCAACGTCCTGACTTTC.

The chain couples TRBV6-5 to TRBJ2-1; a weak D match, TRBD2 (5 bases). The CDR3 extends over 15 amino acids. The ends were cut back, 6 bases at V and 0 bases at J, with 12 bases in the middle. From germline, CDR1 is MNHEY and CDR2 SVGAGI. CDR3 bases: TGTGCCAGCAGAACTATAGCGAGCTCCTACAATGAGCAGTTCTTC. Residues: CASRTIASSYNEQFF.

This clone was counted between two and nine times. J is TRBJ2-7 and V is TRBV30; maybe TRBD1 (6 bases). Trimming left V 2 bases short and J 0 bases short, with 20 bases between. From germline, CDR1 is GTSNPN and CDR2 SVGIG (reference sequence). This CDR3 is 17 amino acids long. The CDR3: CAWSINSGTKNSYEQYF. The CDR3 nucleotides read TGTGCCTGGAGTATAAACTCCGGGACAAAAAACTCCTACGAGCAGTACTTC.

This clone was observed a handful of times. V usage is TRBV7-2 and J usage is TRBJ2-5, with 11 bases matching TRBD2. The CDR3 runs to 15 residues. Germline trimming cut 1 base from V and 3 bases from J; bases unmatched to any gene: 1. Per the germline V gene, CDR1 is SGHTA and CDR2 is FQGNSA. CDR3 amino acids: CASSLDSGGEETQYF. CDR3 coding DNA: TGTGCCAGCAGCTTAGATAGCGGGGGGGAAGAGACCCAGTACTTC.

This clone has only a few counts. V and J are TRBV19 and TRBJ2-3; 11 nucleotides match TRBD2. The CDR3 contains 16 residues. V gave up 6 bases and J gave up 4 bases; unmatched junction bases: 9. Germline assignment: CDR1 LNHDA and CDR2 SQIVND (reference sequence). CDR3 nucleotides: TGTGCCAGTAGCCCGGGGGTAGCGGGAGGGGCAGATACGCAGTATTTT. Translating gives CASSPGVAGGADTQYF.

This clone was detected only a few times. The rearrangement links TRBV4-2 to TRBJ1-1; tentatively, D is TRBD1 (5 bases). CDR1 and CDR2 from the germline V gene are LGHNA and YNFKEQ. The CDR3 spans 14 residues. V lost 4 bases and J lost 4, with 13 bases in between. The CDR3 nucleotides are TGTGCCAGCAGCCCGCTGGAGGGGATCACTGAAGCTTTCTTT. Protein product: CASSPLEGITEAFF.

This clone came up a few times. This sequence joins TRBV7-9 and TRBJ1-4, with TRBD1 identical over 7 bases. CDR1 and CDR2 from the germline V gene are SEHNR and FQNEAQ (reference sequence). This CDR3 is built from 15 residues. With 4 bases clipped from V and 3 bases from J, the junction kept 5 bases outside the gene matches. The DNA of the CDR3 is TGTGCCAGCAGCTCGCAGGGGGAGGCTAATGAAAAACTGTTTTTT. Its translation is CASSSQGEANEKLFF.

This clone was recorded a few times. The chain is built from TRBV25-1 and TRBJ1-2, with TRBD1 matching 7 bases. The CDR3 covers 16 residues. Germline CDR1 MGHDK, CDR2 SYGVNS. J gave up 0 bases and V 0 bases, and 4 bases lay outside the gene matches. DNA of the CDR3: TGTGCCAGCAGTGAATATAGAGGGGGCTCTAACTATGGCTACACCTTC. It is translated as CASSEYRGGSNYGYTF.

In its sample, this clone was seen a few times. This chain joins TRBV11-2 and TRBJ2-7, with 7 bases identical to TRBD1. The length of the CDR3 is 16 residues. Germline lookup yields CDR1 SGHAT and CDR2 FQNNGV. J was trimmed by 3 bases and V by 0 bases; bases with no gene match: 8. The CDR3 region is CASSLDSVTGLYEQYF. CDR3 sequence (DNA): TGTGCCAGCAGCTTAGATTCGGTGACAGGGCTCTACGAGCAGTACTTC.

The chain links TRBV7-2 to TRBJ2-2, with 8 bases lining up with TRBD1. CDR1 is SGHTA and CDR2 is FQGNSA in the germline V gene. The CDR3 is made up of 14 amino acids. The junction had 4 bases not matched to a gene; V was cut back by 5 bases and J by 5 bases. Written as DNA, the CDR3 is TGTGCCAGCAGCCCGCGACAGGGGACCGGGGAGCTGTTTTTT. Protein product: CASSPRQGTGELFF.

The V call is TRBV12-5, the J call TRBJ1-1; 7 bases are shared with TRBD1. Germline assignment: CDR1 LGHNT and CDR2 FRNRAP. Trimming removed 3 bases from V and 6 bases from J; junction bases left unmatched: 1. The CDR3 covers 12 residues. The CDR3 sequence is CASGLGGPEAFF. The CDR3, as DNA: TGTGCTAGTGGTTTAGGGGGCCCTGAAGCTTTCTTT.

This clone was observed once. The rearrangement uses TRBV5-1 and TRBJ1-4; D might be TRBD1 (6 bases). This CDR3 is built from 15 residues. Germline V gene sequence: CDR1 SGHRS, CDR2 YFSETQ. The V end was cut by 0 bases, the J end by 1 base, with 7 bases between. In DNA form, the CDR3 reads TGCGCCAGCAGCTTGGGGACAGTAACTAATGAAAAACTGTTTTTT. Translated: CASSLGTVTNEKLFF. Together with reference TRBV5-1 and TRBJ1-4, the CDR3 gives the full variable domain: KAGVTQTPRYLIKTRGQQVTLSCSPISGHRSVSWYQQTPGQGLQFLFEYFSETQRNKGNFPGRFSGRQFSNSRSEMNVSTLELGDSALYLCASSLGTVTNEKLFFGSGTQLSVL.

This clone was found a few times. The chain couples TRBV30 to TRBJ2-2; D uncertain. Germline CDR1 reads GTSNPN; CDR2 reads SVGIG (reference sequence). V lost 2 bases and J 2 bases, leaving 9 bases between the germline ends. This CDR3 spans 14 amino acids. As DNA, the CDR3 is TGTGCCTGGAGTAGCAGCGCCAACACCGGGGAGCTGTTTTTT. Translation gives CAWSSSANTGELFF.

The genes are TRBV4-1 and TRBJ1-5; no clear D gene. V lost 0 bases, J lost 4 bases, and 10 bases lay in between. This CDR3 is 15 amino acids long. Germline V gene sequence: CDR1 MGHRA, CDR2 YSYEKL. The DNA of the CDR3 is TGCGCCAGCAGCCAAGACCCTCCCGGTAATCAGCCCCAGCATTTT. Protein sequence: CASSQDPPGNQPQHF.

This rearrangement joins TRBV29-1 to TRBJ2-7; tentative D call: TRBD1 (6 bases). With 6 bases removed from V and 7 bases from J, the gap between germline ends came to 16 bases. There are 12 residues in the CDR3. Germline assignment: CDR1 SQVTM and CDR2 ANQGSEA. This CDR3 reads CSVLSGDREQYF. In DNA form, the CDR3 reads TGCAGCGTCCTGTCAGGGGATCGTGAGCAGTACTTC.

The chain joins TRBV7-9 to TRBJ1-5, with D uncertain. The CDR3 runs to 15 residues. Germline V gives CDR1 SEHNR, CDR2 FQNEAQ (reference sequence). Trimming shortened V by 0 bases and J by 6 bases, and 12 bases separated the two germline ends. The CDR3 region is CASSLASGLPQPQHF. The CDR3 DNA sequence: TGTGCCAGCAGCTTAGCGTCGGGGTTGCCTCAGCCCCAGCATTTT.

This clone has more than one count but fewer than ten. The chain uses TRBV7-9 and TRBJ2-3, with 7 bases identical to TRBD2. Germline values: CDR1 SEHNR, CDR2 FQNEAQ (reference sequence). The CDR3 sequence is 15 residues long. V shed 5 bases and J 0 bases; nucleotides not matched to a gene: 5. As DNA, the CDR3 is TGTGCCAGCAGCACGGCGGGGGTTAGCACAGATACGCAGTATTTT. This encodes CASSTAGVSTDTQYF.

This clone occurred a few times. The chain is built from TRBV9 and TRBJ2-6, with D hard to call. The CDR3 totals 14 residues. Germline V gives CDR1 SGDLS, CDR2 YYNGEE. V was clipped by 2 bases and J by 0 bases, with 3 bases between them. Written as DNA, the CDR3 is TGTGCCAGCAGCGTCTCCTCTGGGGCCAACGTCCTGACTTTC. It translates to CASSVSSGANVLTF.

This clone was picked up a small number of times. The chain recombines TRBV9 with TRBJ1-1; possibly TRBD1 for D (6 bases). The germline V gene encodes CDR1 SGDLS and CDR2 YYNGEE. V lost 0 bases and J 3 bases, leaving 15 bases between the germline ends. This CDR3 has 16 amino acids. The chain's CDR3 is CASSVAEDRPYTEAFF. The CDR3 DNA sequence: TGTGCCAGCAGCGTAGCGGAGGACAGACCCTACACTGAAGCTTTCTTT.

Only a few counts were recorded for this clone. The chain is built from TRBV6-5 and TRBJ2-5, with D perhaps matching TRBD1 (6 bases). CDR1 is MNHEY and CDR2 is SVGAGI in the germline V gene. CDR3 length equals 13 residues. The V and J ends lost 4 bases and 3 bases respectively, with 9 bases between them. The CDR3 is CASSFTGKETQYF. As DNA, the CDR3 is TGTGCCAGCAGTTTCACAGGGAAAGAGACCCAGTACTTC.

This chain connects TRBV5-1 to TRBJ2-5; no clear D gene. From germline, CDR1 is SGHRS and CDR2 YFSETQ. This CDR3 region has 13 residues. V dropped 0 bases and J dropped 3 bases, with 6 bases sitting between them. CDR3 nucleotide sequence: TGCGCCAGCAGCTTGGGAGTCAAAGAGACCCAGTACTTC. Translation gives CASSLGVKETQYF.

CDR3 DNA: TGTGCCAGCTCAACATCCGGGACAGGTAACACTGAAGCTTTCTTT. The encoded protein is CASSTSGTGNTEAFF. The chain is built from TRBV18 and TRBJ1-1; 8 positions match TRBD1. The trim removed 5 bases at V and 2 bases at J, leaving 7 bases unmatched. The CDR3 is 15 residues long. CDR1 is KGHSH and CDR2 is LQKENI in the germline V gene.

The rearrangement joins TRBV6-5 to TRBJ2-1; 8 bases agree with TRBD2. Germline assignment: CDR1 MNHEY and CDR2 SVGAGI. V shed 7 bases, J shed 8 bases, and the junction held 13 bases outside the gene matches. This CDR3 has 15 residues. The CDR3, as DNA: TGTGCCAGCACCTTGCAGGCGGGAGGTGGGGATGAGCAGTTCTTC. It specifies CASTLQAGGGDEQFF.

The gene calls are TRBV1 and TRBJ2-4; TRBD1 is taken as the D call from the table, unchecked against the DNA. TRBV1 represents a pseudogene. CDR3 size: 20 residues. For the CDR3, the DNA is TGCACCAGCAGCCGAGAAAGGGGGTCCTCACCCAAACTAGCCAAAAACATTCAGTACTTC. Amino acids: CTSSRERGSSPKLAKNIQYF.

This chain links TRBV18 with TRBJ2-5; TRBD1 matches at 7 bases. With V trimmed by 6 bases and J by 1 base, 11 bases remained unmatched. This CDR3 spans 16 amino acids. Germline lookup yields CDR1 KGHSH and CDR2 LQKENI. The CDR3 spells CASSSNSGQLQETQYF. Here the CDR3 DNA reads TGTGCCAGCTCCTCGAACTCGGGACAGCTCCAAGAGACCCAGTACTTC.